This TCR beta chain is from a study of T cell responses to AZD1222 COVID-19 vaccine. The wider study: Analysis merged second doses at about 4 or about 12 weeks. General study results and limits: A mostly white British donor set with more females was recruited, and clonal diversity was possibly underestimated. Only after the peak T cell response were repertoires sampled. The study reported that nearly half of spike-specific TCRs target unmutated variant regions.

CDR1 is SGDLS, CDR2 YYNGEE, per germline. Trimming shortened V by 0 bases and J by 0 bases, and 4 bases separated the two germline ends. The length of the CDR3 is 14 residues. Sequencing used immunoSEQ multiplex PCR; TCRdb keeps in-frame clones, though not all of them. The sample lists 90,000 to 150,000 clones, approximately 88% occurring once. In the case of this clone: Its specificity is not known. The same CDR3 can be traced to other DNA sequences in this sample.

Sample: peripheral blood, taken on day 0 of AZD1222 vaccination. This chain connects TRBV9 to TRBJ1-3; D gene unclear. This receptor was obtained from an adult in good health. The CDR3 DNA reads as TGTGCCAGCAGCGTAGGATCCTCTGGAAACACCATATATTTT. It specifies CASSVGSSGNTIYF.